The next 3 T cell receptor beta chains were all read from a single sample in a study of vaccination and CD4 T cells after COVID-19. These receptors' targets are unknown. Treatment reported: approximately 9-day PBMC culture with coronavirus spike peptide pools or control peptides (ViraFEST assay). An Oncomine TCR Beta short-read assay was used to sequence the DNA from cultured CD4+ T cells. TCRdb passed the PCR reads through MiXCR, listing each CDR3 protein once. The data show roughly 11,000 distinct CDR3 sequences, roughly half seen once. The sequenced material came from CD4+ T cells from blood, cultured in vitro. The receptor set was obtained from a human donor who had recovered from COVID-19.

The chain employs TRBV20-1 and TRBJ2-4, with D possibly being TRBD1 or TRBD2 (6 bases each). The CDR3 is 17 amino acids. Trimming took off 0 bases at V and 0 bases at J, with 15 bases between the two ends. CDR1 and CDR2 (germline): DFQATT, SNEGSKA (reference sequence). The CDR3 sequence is CSARDIGGLLAKNIQYF. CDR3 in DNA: TGCAGTGCTAGAGATATTGGGGGGCTGCTAGCCAAAAACATTCAGTACTTC.

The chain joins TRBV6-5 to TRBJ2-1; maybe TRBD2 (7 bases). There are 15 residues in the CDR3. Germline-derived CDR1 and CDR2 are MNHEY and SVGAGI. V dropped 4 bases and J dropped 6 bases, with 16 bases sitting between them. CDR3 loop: CASSSVGGGINEQFF. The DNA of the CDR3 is TGTGCCAGCAGTTCGGTAGGGGGGGGGATCAATGAGCAGTTCTTC.

The CDR3 here is CASSLGSHSNQPQHF. The CDR3, as DNA: TGTGCCAGCAGTTTGGGGAGCCATAGCAATCAGCCCCAGCATTTT. J is TRBJ1-5 and V is TRBV27; D gene uncertain. The germline gives CDR1 MNHEY, CDR2 SMNVEV (reference sequence). This CDR3 region has 15 residues. V was clipped by 3 bases and J by 0 bases, with 9 bases between them.